The entry below describes one T cell receptor beta chain. Its antigen is still unknown. Punch biopsies of lesional scalp, plus peripheral blood, were taken from alopecia areata patients. The length of the CDR3 is 16 residues. Germline V gives CDR1 SGHDT, CDR2 YYEEEE. V shed 1 base and J 5 bases; nucleotides not matched to a gene: 5. It was cDNA, reverse transcribed from extracted RNA, that served as the sequencing template. This table comes from immunoSEQ multiplex PCR, and its TCRdb copy is limited to in-frame clones, with some not included. The data contain about 150,000 clones, around half of them seen just once; the ten biggest clones take up 19%. The sample comes from a study of CD8+ T cells in alopecia areata. Turning to the study itself: Tofacitinib administration persisted for 6 to 18 months, succeeded by 6 months off drug. Study-level results: Among the cells sequenced in scalp samples are also the resident alphabeta T cells of normal skin.

This receptor was obtained from a human donor with alopecia areata. V usage is TRBV5-6 and J usage is TRBJ2-1, with 11 bases lining up with TRBD2. This specimen consisted of CD8+ T cells sorted from blood, obtained at week 0. In DNA form, the CDR3 reads TGTGCCAGCAGCTTGCCCCCGGGACTAGCGGACAATGAGCAGTTCTTC. It yields the protein CASSLPPGLADNEQFF.